These 17 T cell receptor beta chains share one sample of origin, sequenced in a study of CD8 T cell repertoires and HIV-1 epitope variants. Here immunoSEQ multiplex PCR was the method, and the copy in TCRdb shows in-frame clones only, minus some. The repertoire consists of over 4,000 clones, with approximately 61% occurring once and the leading ten covering around 45%. No antigens are known for them. What was sequenced was cultured CD8+ T cells derived from PBMCs. Every receptor here comes from a male donor with HIV.

This clone occurred a few times. The V and J genes are TRBV19 and TRBJ1-2; TRBD1 aligns across 8 bases. The CDR3 runs 17 residues. Trimming removed 4 bases from V and 3 bases from J; junction bases left unmatched: 13. Germline CDR1 LNHDA, CDR2 SQIVND (reference sequence). The CDR3 sequence: CASSTSLRTGRDYGYTF. CDR3 DNA: TGTGCCAGTAGTACCTCTCTCCGGACAGGGAGGGACTATGGCTACACCTTC. The entire variable domain, with the rest obtained from reference TRBV19 and TRBJ1-2, is as follows: DGGITQSPKYLFRKEGQNVTLSCEQNLNHDAMYWYRQDPGQGLRLIYYSQIVNDFQKGDIAEGYSVSREKKESFPLTVTSAQKNPTAFYLCASSTSLRTGRDYGYTFGSGTRLTVV.

The chain carries TRBV28 and TRBJ2-7; no reliable D call. The germline V and J ends were trimmed by 6 bases and 0 bases, with 6 bases remaining between them. Germline V lookup: CDR1 MDHEN, CDR2 SYDVKM. CDR3 length equals 12 residues. CDR3 in DNA: TGTGCCAGCAGCCCAGACTCCTACGAGCAGTACTTC. Protein sequence: CASSPDSYEQYF.

This clone is a singleton in its sample. J is TRBJ1-2 and V is TRBV28, with D maybe TRBD1 (6 bases). The CDR3 length is 14 residues. Germline CDR1 MDHEN, CDR2 SYDVKM. V gave up 7 bases and J gave up 4 bases, with 16 bases separating them. The CDR3 loop reads CASNNEGGSYGYTF. CDR3 DNA sequence: TGTGCCAGCAACAACGAGGGGGGGTCCTATGGCTACACCTTC.

The chain couples TRBV18 to TRBJ2-1; possible D gene TRBD1, 6 bases. CDR1 is KGHSH and CDR2 is LQKENI in the germline V gene. With 5 bases removed from V and 7 bases from J, the gap between germline ends came to 15 bases. CDR3 size: 14 residues. CDR3 sequence: CASSNSGTSNEQFF. CDR3 nucleotide sequence: TGTGCCAGCTCAAACTCCGGGACATCTAATGAGCAGTTCTTC.

The chain combines TRBV5-1 with TRBJ2-1; 15 bases align to TRBD2. CDR1 and CDR2 (germline): SGHRS, YFSETQ. The V segment lost 4 bases and the J segment 4 bases; nucleotides outside the gene matches: 3. The CDR3 extends over 16 amino acids. CDR3 loop: CASSTGLAGGYNEQFF. In nucleotides, the CDR3 is TGCGCCAGCAGCACGGGACTAGCGGGAGGTTACAATGAGCAGTTCTTC.

The CDR3 loop reads CASSQDVGTDYGYTF. The CDR3 bases are TGTGCCAGCAGCCAAGACGTGGGGACTGACTATGGCTACACCTTC. The V and J genes are TRBV14 and TRBJ1-2; tentative D call: TRBD1 (5 bases). CDR1 and CDR2 from the germline V gene are SGHDN and FVKESK. The CDR3 covers 15 residues. Trimming cost V 0 bases and J 3 bases, with 11 bases left between them.

This rearrangement joins TRBV19 to TRBJ2-3; 10 nucleotides align to TRBD2. Germline V lookup: CDR1 LNHDA, CDR2 SQIVND (reference sequence). This CDR3 is built from 14 residues. The ends lost 9 bases at V and 2 bases at J; junction bases unmatched: 5. This CDR3 is CASRGTSDTDTQYF. CDR3 coding DNA: TGTGCCAGCCGAGGGACTAGCGACACAGATACGCAGTATTTT.

The chain carries TRBV29-1 and TRBJ1-3; D not resolved. Germline V gene sequence: CDR1 SQVTM, CDR2 ANQGSEA. V shed 6 bases and J shed 3 bases, with 6 bases lying between them. The CDR3 sequence is 11 residues long. Here the CDR3 DNA reads TGCAGCGTCCATAGTGGAAACACCATATATTTT. It codes for CSVHSGNTIYF.

V usage is TRBV19 and J usage is TRBJ1-2, with D maybe TRBD1 (6 bases). The CDR3 extends over 15 amino acids. Germline CDR1 reads LNHDA; CDR2 reads SQIVND (reference sequence). Trimming cost V 3 bases and J 4 bases, with 15 bases left between them. This CDR3 is CASSIDHRESYGYTF. The CDR3 DNA follows: TGTGCCAGTAGTATCGATCACAGGGAGAGCTATGGCTACACCTTC.

The genes are TRBV4-1 and TRBJ2-5; TRBD2 agrees at 13 bases. Unmatched junction bases numbered 16, after V lost 5 bases and J lost 4 bases. The CDR3 sequence is 19 residues long. Germline V gene lookup returns CDR1 MGHRA and CDR2 YSYEKL. CDR3 in DNA: TGCGCCAGCAGCGCACCGGGACTAGCGGGAAAGGAGAATCGAGAGACCCAGTACTTC. The encoded protein is CASSAPGLAGKENRETQYF.

The chain couples TRBV6-5 to TRBJ1-1, with 7 bases fitting TRBD1. The CDR3 contains 15 residues. Germline values: CDR1 MNHEY, CDR2 SVGAGI. The junction had 6 bases not matched to a gene; V was cut back by 0 bases and J by 5 bases. For the CDR3, the DNA is TGTGCCAGCAGTTACTCGGACAGGCTTAGGACTGAAGCTTTCTTT. Translating it yields CASSYSDRLRTEAFF.

The chain recombines TRBV10-3 with TRBJ2-7; perhaps D is TRBD1 or TRBD2 (5 bases each). Deletions cut 8 bases from V and 1 base from J, with 12 bases between. CDR1 ENHRY and CDR2 SYGVKD come from the germline V gene. The CDR3 is 13 amino acids. CDR3: CAIAAGGSYEQYF. In DNA form, the CDR3 reads TGTGCCATCGCTGCTGGGGGTTCCTACGAGCAGTACTTC.

This chain connects TRBV6-5 to TRBJ1-2, with D possibly matching TRBD1 (6 bases). The CDR3 totals 13 residues. The germline gives CDR1 MNHEY, CDR2 SVGAGI. V was trimmed by 4 bases and J by 4 bases, leaving 10 bases between them. The CDR3 spells CASSSLTGYGYTF. The CDR3 nucleotides read TGTGCCAGCAGTTCCCTGACAGGCTATGGCTACACCTTC.

This clone appeared a few times. The chain joins TRBV6-5 to TRBJ1-2; no reliable D call. V was shortened by 11 bases and J by 5 bases, with 9 bases between the two germline ends. From germline, CDR1 is MNHEY and CDR2 SVGAGI. There are 10 residues in the CDR3. CDR3 bases: TGTGCCGCCGGGATTTATGGCTACACCTTC. It is translated as CAAGIYGYTF.

The CDR3 loop is CASSLARDRSGRETQYF. For the CDR3, the DNA is TGTGCCAGCAGCTTAGCCCGGGACAGGAGTGGGAGAGAGACCCAGTACTTC. This chain links TRBV7-6 with TRBJ2-5; 8 nucleotides match TRBD1. The V and J ends lost 0 bases and 4 bases, in that order; junction bases with no gene match: 10. The CDR3 has 17 residues. Germline V lookup: CDR1 SGHVS, CDR2 FNYEAQ.

V is TRBV18 and J is TRBJ1-1; no definite D call. This CDR3 contains 15 residues. V lost 5 bases and J 1 base, leaving 14 bases between the germline ends. Germline CDR1 reads KGHSH; CDR2 reads LQKENI. The CDR3 sequence is CASSTTGSPNTEAFF. In DNA form, the CDR3 reads TGTGCCAGCTCAACAACCGGGAGCCCGAACACTGAAGCTTTCTTT.

The table lists this clone with a few counts. This chain connects TRBV5-1 to TRBJ2-5; maybe TRBD1 (5 bases). V lost 0 bases, J lost 7 bases, and 10 bases lay in between. The CDR3 is made up of 13 amino acids. Germline CDR1 SGHRS, CDR2 YFSETQ. This chain's CDR3 is CASSLEGQGTQYF. The DNA of the CDR3 is TGCGCCAGCAGCTTGGAGGGGCAGGGGACCCAGTACTTC.